Shown below are 13 T cell receptor beta chains from a single sample sequenced in a study of blood T cell repertoires in COVID-19. Sequencing was performed with immunoSEQ multiplex PCR; in TCRdb, only in-frame clones are kept and a portion is missing. The data contain more than 60,000 clones, over 80% of them singletons. The material sequenced was peripheral blood. The receptors shown here come from a man aged 50 to 59 with acute or convalescent COVID-19.

J is TRBJ2-3 and V is TRBV7-9; D is possibly TRBD2 (5 bases). V was pared by 4 bases and J by 0 bases, with 20 bases between. Per the germline V gene, CDR1 is SEHNR and CDR2 is FQNEAQ (reference sequence). The CDR3 runs to 18 residues. The CDR3 sequence: CASSSGLTSFLSTDTQYF. The CDR3 region has the DNA TGTGCCAGCAGCTCCGGACTTACAAGTTTCCTTAGCACAGATACGCAGTATTTT. Full variable domain (rest looked up from reference TRBV7-9 and TRBJ2-3): DTGVSQNPRHKITKRGQNVTFRCDPISEHNRLYWYRQTLGQGPEFLTYFQNEAQLEKSRLLSDRFSAERPKGSFSTLEIQRTEQGDSAMYLCASSSGLTSFLSTDTQYFGPGTRLTVL.

The chain recombines TRBV15 with TRBJ1-5, with D perhaps TRBD1 (5 bases). The germline V gene has CDR1 LNHNV and CDR2 YYDKDF (reference sequence). The CDR3 is 15 residues long. The V and J ends lost 0 bases and 3 bases respectively, with 9 bases between them. This CDR3 reads CATSRDKGVNQPQHF. Written as DNA, the CDR3 is TGTGCCACCAGCAGAGATAAAGGGGTCAATCAGCCCCAGCATTTT.

V and J are TRBV11-3 and TRBJ2-1, with D hard to call. The CDR3 has 17 residues. Germline assignment: CDR1 SGHNT and CDR2 YENEEA. Trimming removed 3 bases at V and 4 bases at J, with 19 bases between. The CDR3 nucleotides are TGTGCCAGCAGCTTTGAGAGGTTAGGTTCCTCATACAATGAGCAGTTCTTC. This codes for CASSFERLGSSYNEQFF.

V and J are TRBV3-1 (or the pseudogene TRBV3-2) and TRBJ2-1, with D perhaps matching TRBD2 (5 bases). Between the trimmed V and J ends, which lost 3 bases and 2 bases, there was a span of 11 bases. In germline, CDR1 is LGHDT, CDR2 YNNKEL (reference sequence). CDR3 length: 15 residues. Here the CDR3 DNA reads TGTGCCAGCAGCCAGAACGCCGGGACCTACAATGAGCAGTTCTTC. Protein product: CASSQNAGTYNEQFF.

The V call is TRBV6-1, the J call TRBJ1-3; possibly TRBD1 for D (5 bases). The CDR3 runs to 14 residues. The V end lost 2 bases, the J end lost 3 bases, and 8 bases lay between the germline ends. CDR1 and CDR2 from the germline V gene are MNHNS and SASEGT. The CDR3 nucleotides read TGTGCCAGCAGTGAATGGGGCAGTGGAAACACCATATATTTT. Residues: CASSEWGSGNTIYF.

The V gene is TRBV5-1, the J gene TRBJ2-7; a weak D match, TRBD2 (5 bases). The CDR3 runs 14 residues. CDR1 is SGHRS and CDR2 is YFSETQ in the germline V gene. The germline V and J ends were trimmed by 1 base and 2 bases, with 10 bases remaining between them. In nucleotides, the CDR3 is TGCGCCAGCAGCTTGTTCGGGGAAACCTACGAGCAGTACTTC. Translated: CASSLFGETYEQYF. The complete variable domain, with remaining parts taken from reference TRBV5-1 and TRBJ2-7, reads KAGVTQTPRYLIKTRGQQVTLSCSPISGHRSVSWYQQTPGQGLQFLFEYFSETQRNKGNFPGRFSGRQFSNSRSEMNVSTLELGDSALYLCASSLFGETYEQYFGPGTRLTVT.

The V and J genes are TRBV20-1 and TRBJ2-3; no firm D call. This CDR3 is built from 11 residues. From germline, CDR1 is DFQATT and CDR2 SNEGSKA (reference sequence). V was shortened by 5 bases and J by 1 base, with 4 bases between the two germline ends. The CDR3 DNA reads TGCAGTGCTGAGCGCACAGATACGCAGTATTTT. Protein: CSAERTDTQYF.

The chain combines TRBV30 with TRBJ2-3, with D perhaps TRBD2 (6 bases). The V gene's germline CDR1 is GTSNPN and CDR2 SVGIG (reference sequence). Trimming took off 3 bases at V and 5 bases at J, with 15 bases between the two ends. The CDR3 totals 14 residues. The CDR3 DNA reads as TGTGCCTGGAGGGAGGGCAGTGCCGGAGATACGCAGTATTTT. Amino acid sequence: CAWREGSAGDTQYF.

The genes are TRBV6-6 and TRBJ2-1; a possible D gene is TRBD2 (7 bases). Trimming shortened V by 11 bases and J by 6 bases, and 14 bases separated the two germline ends. CDR3 length: 12 residues. From germline, CDR1 is MNHNY and CDR2 SVGAGI (reference sequence). CDR3 residues: CAEGGGPNEQFF. CDR3 DNA sequence: TGTGCCGAAGGGGGGGGGCCCAATGAGCAGTTCTTC.

The chain is built from TRBV19 and TRBJ1-4; D possibly corresponds to TRBD1 (6 bases). The CDR3 covers 15 residues. CDR1 is LNHDA and CDR2 is SQIVND in the germline V gene (reference sequence). V lost 1 base and J lost 8, with 14 bases in between. The CDR3 coding sequence is TGTGCCAGTAGTATAGTTGGGGGGGCGAGGGAAAAACTGTTTTTT. This sequence encodes CASSIVGGAREKLFF.

The rearrangement uses TRBV28 and TRBJ2-7; 10 bases fit TRBD1. From germline, CDR1 is MDHEN and CDR2 SYDVKM. Trimming at V came to 6 bases and at J to 6 bases, leaving 11 bases not matched to a gene. The CDR3 is 15 residues long. The CDR3 region is CASSPDRDRGSEQYF. CDR3 nucleotide sequence: TGTGCCAGCAGCCCGGACCGGGACAGGGGTAGCGAGCAGTACTTC. Full variable domain (missing parts from reference TRBV28 and TRBJ2-7): DVKVTQSSRYLVKRTGEKVFLECVQDMDHENMFWYRQDPGLGLRLIYFSYDVKMKEKGDIPEGYSVSREKKERFSLILESASTNQTSMYLCASSPDRDRGSEQYFGPGTRLTVT.

CDR3 sequence: CASSPTGVAGHQETQYF. The CDR3 region has the DNA TGTGCCAGCAGCCCCACAGGGGTAGCGGGGCACCAAGAGACCCAGTACTTC. The rearrangement uses TRBV2 and TRBJ2-5, with a tentative D call TRBD2 (8 bases). There are 17 residues in the CDR3. Trimming pared 6 bases from V and 0 bases from J, leaving 20 bases between. Germline V gene data show CDR1 as SNHLY and CDR2 as FYNNEI. The whole variable domain, remainder taken from reference TRBV2 and TRBJ2-5, is EPEVTQTPSHQVTQMGQEVILRCVPISNHLYFYWYRQILGQKVEFLVSFYNNEISEKSEIFDDQFSVERPDGSNFTLKIRSTKLEDSAMYFCASSPTGVAGHQETQYFGPGTRLLVL.

The chain combines TRBV28 with TRBJ2-2; 7 nucleotides align to TRBD2. V dropped 4 bases and J dropped 5; count of bases not matched to a gene: 10. From germline, CDR1 is MDHEN and CDR2 SYDVKM. CDR3 length: 16 residues. CDR3 bases: TGTGCCAGCAGTTATAGCGGGCCCTCTCAAACCGGGGAGCTGTTTTTT. This gives the protein CASSYSGPSQTGELFF.